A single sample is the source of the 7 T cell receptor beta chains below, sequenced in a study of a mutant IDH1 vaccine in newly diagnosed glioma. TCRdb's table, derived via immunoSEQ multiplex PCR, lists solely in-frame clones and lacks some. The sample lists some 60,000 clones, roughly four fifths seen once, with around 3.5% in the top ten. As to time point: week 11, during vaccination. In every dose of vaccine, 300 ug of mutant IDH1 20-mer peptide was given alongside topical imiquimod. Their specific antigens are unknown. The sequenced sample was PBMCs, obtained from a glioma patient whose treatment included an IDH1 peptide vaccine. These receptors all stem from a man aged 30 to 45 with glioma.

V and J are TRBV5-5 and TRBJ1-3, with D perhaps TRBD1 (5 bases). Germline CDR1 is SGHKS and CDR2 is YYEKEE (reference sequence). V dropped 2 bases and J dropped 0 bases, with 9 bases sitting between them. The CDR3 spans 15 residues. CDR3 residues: CASSFGAFSGNTIYF. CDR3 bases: TGTGCCAGCAGCTTCGGGGCCTTCTCTGGAAACACCATATATTTT. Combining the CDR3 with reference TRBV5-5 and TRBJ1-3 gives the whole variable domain DAGVTQSPTHLIKTRGQQVTLRCSPISGHKSVSWYQQVLGQGPQFIFQYYEKEERGRGNFPDRFSARQFPNYSSELNVNALLLGDSALYLCASSFGAFSGNTIYFGEGSWLTVV.

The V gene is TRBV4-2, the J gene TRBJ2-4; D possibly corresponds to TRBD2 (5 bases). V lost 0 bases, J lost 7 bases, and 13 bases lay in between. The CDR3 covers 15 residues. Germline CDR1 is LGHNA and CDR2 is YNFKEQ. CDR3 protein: CASSQDLRGWNIQYF. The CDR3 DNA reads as TGTGCCAGCAGCCAAGATCTTCGGGGTTGGAACATTCAGTACTTC.

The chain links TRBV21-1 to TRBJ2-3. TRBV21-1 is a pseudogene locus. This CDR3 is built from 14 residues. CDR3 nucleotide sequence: TGTGCCAGCAGCAAATTCTTTAGGGTGGATACGCAGTATTTT. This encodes CASSKFFRVDTQYF.

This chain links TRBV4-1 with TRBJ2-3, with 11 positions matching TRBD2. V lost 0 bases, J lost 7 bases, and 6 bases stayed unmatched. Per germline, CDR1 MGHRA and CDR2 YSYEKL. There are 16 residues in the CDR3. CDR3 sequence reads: CASSQDTLAGGYTQYF. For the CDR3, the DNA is TGCGCCAGCAGCCAAGATACCCTAGCGGGGGGCTATACGCAGTATTTT.

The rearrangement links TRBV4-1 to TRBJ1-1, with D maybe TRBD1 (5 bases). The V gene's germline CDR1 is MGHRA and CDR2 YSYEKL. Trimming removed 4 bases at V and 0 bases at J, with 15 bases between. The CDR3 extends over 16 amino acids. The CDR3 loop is CASSLLTGTLNTEAFF. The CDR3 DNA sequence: TGCGCCAGCAGCCTCCTTACCGGGACGTTGAACACTGAAGCTTTCTTT.

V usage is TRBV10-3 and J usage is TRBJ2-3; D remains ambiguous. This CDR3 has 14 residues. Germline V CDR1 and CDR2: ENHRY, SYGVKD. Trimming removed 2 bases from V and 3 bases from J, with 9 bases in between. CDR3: CAISEGFGTDTQYF. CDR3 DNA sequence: TGTGCCATCAGTGAGGGGTTTGGGACAGATACGCAGTATTTT.

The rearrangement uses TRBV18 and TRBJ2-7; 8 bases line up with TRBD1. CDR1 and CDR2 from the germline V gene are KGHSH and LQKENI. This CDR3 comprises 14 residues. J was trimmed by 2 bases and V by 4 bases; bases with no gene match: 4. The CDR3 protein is CASSLTTGAYEQYF. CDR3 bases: TGTGCCAGCTCACTCACGACAGGGGCCTACGAGCAGTACTTC.